This T cell receptor beta chain comes out of a study of vaccination effects on CD4 cells after COVID-19. Study-level information: A median of 72 days separated the second dose and sampling. Study conclusions and caveats: Just 1 of 255 vaccine-induced clones in healthy recipients was cross-reactive.

Libraries were prepared by immunoSEQ multiplex PCR; TCRdb keeps only in-frame clonotypes and omits some of them. The data hold 66,000 or so clones, with approximately 80% observed a single time. Points on this clone: Its specificity is unknown.

The culture ran for roughly 10 days before CD4+ T cells were isolated. Two-dose vaccination with either BNT162b2 or mRNA-1273 was given to the participants. Previously uninfected by SARS-CoV-2, the vaccine recipients also showed negative nucleocapsid antibodies. Cultures received IL-2 medium that replaced half the medium on days 3 and 7. The CDR3 length is 13 residues. Germline assignment: CDR1 MRHNA and CDR2 SNTAGT. V was pared by 4 bases and J by 7 bases, with 12 bases between. The rearrangement links TRBV6-4 to TRBJ2-3; D not resolved. This clonotype was obtained from a human donor who received a COVID-19 vaccine. The sample in question was CD4+ T cells from PBMCs cultured without peptide, obtained after COVID-19 vaccination. The CDR3 sequence: CASSAYMDNTQYF. The CDR3 DNA is TGTGCCAGCAGTGCCTACATGGATAATACGCAGTATTTT.